This record covers a single T cell receptor beta chain. Its antigen is unidentified. This sample was taken from a study of CD8 T cell repertoires and HIV-1 epitope variants. Study outcomes and limitations: No clonotypes responded to the TAALDMSHF plasma variant; four to six recognized KF9, one HW9.

The table came from immunoSEQ multiplex PCR; TCRdb's copy has only in-frame clones and leaves some out. This sample carries thousands of clones, 60% to 75% of them seen once, and the ten largest clones take roughly 41%. The origin of this receptor is a male donor with HIV. Sample: cultured CD8+ T cells derived from PBMCs.

CDR3 sequence (DNA): TGTGCCACCAGCAGAGATAGGCTAGCGGGGGAGACCCAGTACTTC. It codes for CATSRDRLAGETQYF. The chain is built from TRBV15 and TRBJ2-5; the match to TRBD2 covers 9 bases. The ends lost 0 bases at V and 5 bases at J; junction bases unmatched: 4. Germline CDR1 reads LNHNV; CDR2 reads YYDKDF (reference sequence). The CDR3 runs 15 residues.